This TCR beta chain was identified during a study of shared clonotypes between healthy human individuals. At the level of the study: Each donor's CD4 naive and CD4 memory cells filled three plates apiece, CD8 naive two, and CD8 memory one.

Genomic DNA belonging to each subset was distributed in equal measure over several immunoSEQ plates. Clones were read by immunoSEQ multiplex PCR, and TCRdb kept only the in-frame ones, dropping some. The sample contains more than 600,000 clones, 92% of which appear only once. Study observations and caveats: Relative to their counterparts shared across all four donors, non-shared clonotypes exhibited diminished generation probabilities. The represented genetic and exposure-history diversity was limited by the small number of donors.

A word on this clone: Its antigen is not identified.

Cells designated naive CD8 were CD45RO-negative and were positively selected for CCR7, with terminally differentiated effector memory CD45RA+ cells excluded. The sample comprised naive CD8+ T cells sorted from blood. The receptor was isolated from a man under 40 in good health.

For the CDR3, the DNA is TGTGCCAGCAGTTACGGGGGGGGTGACTATGGCTACACCTTC. Amino acids: CASSYGGGDYGYTF. The chain links TRBV6-5 to TRBJ1-2; possibly TRBD1 for D (5 bases). V lost 2 bases and J 3 bases, leaving 10 bases between the germline ends. Germline assignment: CDR1 MNHEY and CDR2 SVGAGI. This CDR3 spans 14 amino acids.